The 24 T cell receptor beta chains listed next were all sequenced from one sample in a study of molecular identifiers for immune sequencing clone quantification. TCRdb independently ran MiXCR on the PCR reads; one entry per CDR3 protein. The sample includes some 580,000 distinct CDR3 sequences, 25% seen only once; the top ten take 0.78%. The sequencing sample was made of naive CD8+ T cells from blood, with Jurkat cell RNA spiked in. Subset here: FACS-sorted CD8+CD4-CCR7+CD45RA+ naive T cells. The source is a human donor in good health. Some libraries in this study had Jurkat cell RNA spiked in.

This clonotype was picked up many times. V and J are TRBV20-1 and TRBJ2-3; no clear D. The germline gives CDR1 DFQATT, CDR2 SNEGSKA (reference sequence). V was trimmed by 0 bases and J by 0 bases, leaving 19 bases between them. The CDR3 contains 18 residues. The CDR3 reads CSARDRALGDSSTDTQYF. CDR3 in DNA: TGCAGTGCTAGAGATAGGGCCCTGGGCGATTCTAGCACAGATACGCAGTATTTT.

This clonotype was seen a few times. The junction shows a germline mismatch at one end, possibly a read error. V and J are TRBV7-9 and TRBJ2-7; perhaps TRBD1 as D (6 bases). The CDR3 spans 13 residues. Germline V gives CDR1 SEHNR, CDR2 FQNEAQ (reference sequence). CDR3 nucleotide sequence: TGTGCCAGCAGCCCCGTGGGGGCCTACGAGCGGTACTTC. Protein: CASSPVGAYERYF.

This clonotype has only a few counts. A single base separates this from a much larger clone, so it may be a read error. The chain employs TRBV20-1 and TRBJ2-3; TRBD2 matches at 7 bases. With 0 bases clipped from V and 4 bases from J, the junction kept 7 bases outside the gene matches. Germline values: CDR1 DFQATT, CDR2 SNEGSKA (reference sequence). This CDR3 has 15 amino acids. CDR3 in amino acids: CSARDLAVVADTQYF. The CDR3 DNA follows: TGCAGTGCTAGAGATCTAGCGGTAGTCGCAGATACGCAGTATTTT.

This clonotype was picked up a small number of times. V usage is TRBV9 and J usage is TRBJ1-2, with D tentatively TRBD1 (5 bases). The CDR3 consists of 14 residues. Deletions cut 0 bases from V and 4 bases from J, with 10 bases between. Germline V gene sequence: CDR1 SGDLS, CDR2 YYNGEE. CDR3 nucleotide sequence: TGTGCCAGCAGCGTAGAGTTTGGGGGCTATGGCTACACCTTC. The encoded protein is CASSVEFGGYGYTF. Full variable domain (rest looked up from reference TRBV9 and TRBJ1-2): DSGVTQTPKHLITATGQRVTLRCSPRSGDLSVYWYQQSLDQGLQFLIQYYNGEERAKGNILERFSAQQFPDLHSELNLSSLELGDSALYFCASSVEFGGYGYTFGSGTRLTVV.

There are many counts of this clonotype. The chain's CDR3 is CASSLQEGTEAFF. The CDR3 region has the DNA TGTGCCAGCAGCTTACAGGAGGGGACTGAAGCTTTCTTT. The chain is built from TRBV13 and TRBJ1-1; a weak D match, TRBD1 (5 bases). Deletions cut 2 bases from V and 5 bases from J, with 9 bases between. The CDR3 is 13 residues long. Germline CDR1 reads PRHDT; CDR2 reads FYEKMQ (reference sequence).

The rearrangement uses TRBV30 and TRBJ1-4, with no clear D. The CDR3 contains 14 residues. V lost 3 bases, J lost 7 bases, and 15 bases lay in between. Germline V gene sequence: CDR1 GTSNPN, CDR2 SVGIG (reference sequence). The CDR3 protein is CAWRRMAYGEKLFF. As DNA, the CDR3 is TGTGCCTGGAGAAGAATGGCCTATGGTGAAAAACTGTTTTTT.

Here the CDR3 DNA reads TGTGCCAGCAGCTTGACTAGCGGGAGTGTTACCGGGGAGCTGTTTTTT. Amino acids: CASSLTSGSVTGELFF. This sequence joins TRBV7-3 and TRBJ2-2, with 12 bases lining up with TRBD2. Trimming cost V 3 bases and J 5 bases; bases outside gene matches: 4. CDR3 size: 16 residues. Looked up from germline, CDR1 is SGHTA and CDR2 is FQGTGA. The complete variable domain, with remaining parts taken from reference TRBV7-3 and TRBJ2-2, reads GAGVSQTPSNKVTEKGKYVELRCDPISGHTALYWYRQSLGQGPEFLIYFQGTGAADDSGLPNDRFFAVRPEGSVSTLKIQRTERGDSAVYLCASSLTSGSVTGELFFGEGSRLTVL.

On this clonotype: The germline gene is not matched at one end of the junction; a read error may be the cause. The chain joins TRBV7-9 to TRBJ1-2; 7 nucleotides align to TRBD1. The CDR3 contains 16 residues. Germline V CDR1 and CDR2: SEHNR, FQNEAQ (reference sequence). The CDR3 DNA is TGTGCCAGCAGCCCCCGACAGGGTGCGGTAATCGGTGGCTACGCCTTC. Amino acids: CASSPRQGAVIGGYAF.

This chain uses TRBV6-4 with TRBJ2-5; TRBD2 matches 8 bases. Germline CDR1 MRHNA, CDR2 SNTAGT. With V trimmed by 4 bases and J by 4 bases, 5 bases remained unmatched. The CDR3 is 14 residues long. The CDR3 DNA reads as TGTGCCAGCAGTGGCTTTAGCGGGACAGAGACCCAGTACTTC. Translating gives CASSGFSGTETQYF.

This clonotype turned up a few times. This rearrangement joins TRBV3-1 to TRBJ2-5; D is ambiguous. Germline CDR1 reads LGHDT; CDR2 reads YNNKEL (reference sequence). V lost 2 bases and J lost 5, with 15 bases in between. The CDR3 has 15 residues. The CDR3: CASSQRAQGEETQYF. The CDR3 coding sequence is TGTGCCAGCAGCCAAAGAGCGCAAGGCGAGGAGACCCAGTACTTC.

This clonotype was detected many times. The rearrangement joins TRBV19 to TRBJ2-3; D is perhaps TRBD1 (5 bases). CDR1 is LNHDA and CDR2 is SQIVND in the germline V gene (reference sequence). The length of the CDR3 is 15 residues. Deletions cut 2 bases from V and 2 bases from J, with 11 bases between. CDR3 loop: CASSITGAFTDTQYF. The CDR3, as DNA: TGTGCCAGTAGTATAACAGGAGCATTCACAGATACGCAGTATTTT.

Concerning this clonotype itself: The junction departs from germline at one end; a sequencing error may be responsible. The genes are TRBV20-1 and TRBJ2-2; 9 nucleotides match TRBD2. This CDR3 is built from 17 residues. CDR1 is DFQATT, CDR2 SNEGSKA, per germline (reference sequence). CDR3 in amino acids: CSARDLSLAGNTGELFF. DNA of the CDR3: TGCAGTGCTAGAGACCTCAGTCTAGCGGGAAACACCGGGGAGTTGTTTTTT.

The chain recombines TRBV27 with TRBJ1-4; TRBD1 is a possible D gene (6 bases). CDR1 is MNHEY, CDR2 SMNVEV, per germline (reference sequence). The CDR3 is made up of 14 amino acids. Trimming removed 5 bases from V and 6 bases from J, with 13 bases in between. In nucleotides, the CDR3 is TGTGCCAGCAGTCCGGGACACATTTATGAAAAACTGTTTTTT. The encoded protein is CASSPGHIYEKLFF.

This clonotype was counted between two and nine times. V and J are TRBV20-1 and TRBJ2-7; D gene unclear. This CDR3 spans 14 amino acids. CDR1 is DFQATT and CDR2 is SNEGSKA in the germline V gene (reference sequence). V was clipped by 0 bases and J by 0 bases, with 9 bases between them. The CDR3: CSAREPRSSYEQYF. CDR3 coding DNA: TGCAGTGCTAGAGAACCTAGGTCCTCCTACGAGCAGTACTTC.

In its sample, this clonotype was seen many times. J is TRBJ2-3 and V is TRBV7-8, with a tentative D call TRBD1 (5 bases). The CDR3 totals 13 residues. In germline, CDR1 is SGHVS, CDR2 FQNEAQ. The V and J ends lost 5 bases and 1 base respectively, with 7 bases between them. The CDR3 is CASSRGRTDTQYF. CDR3 nucleotide sequence: TGTGCCAGCAGCAGGGGCCGCACAGATACGCAGTATTTT.

A word on this clonotype: One base away lies a much larger clone, so this may be a sequencing read error. This sequence joins TRBV4-3 and TRBJ2-3; 10 bases line up with TRBD1. The germline V gene encodes CDR1 LGHNA and CDR2 YSLEER. The CDR3 has 15 amino acids. Losses at the gene ends were 4 bases for V and 4 bases for J; bases not matched to a gene: 5. In DNA, the CDR3 is TGCGCCAGCAGCCGGGACAGGGGACTCCCAGATACGCAGTATTTT. Residues: CASSRDRGLPDTQYF.

This clonotype was detected a few times. This chain uses TRBV7-2 with TRBJ2-5, with D perhaps TRBD2 (7 bases). The V gene's germline CDR1 is SGHTA and CDR2 FQGNSA. CDR3 length equals 14 residues. Trimming removed 4 bases at V and 5 bases at J, with 14 bases between. The CDR3 nucleotides are TGTGCCAGCAGCTCAGGAGGGGGGGCGGAGACCCAGTACTTC. This gives the protein CASSSGGGAETQYF.

Concerning this clonotype itself: A much larger clone lies one base from this, so it may be a read error. The chain combines TRBV30 with TRBJ2-7; no firm D call. CDR1 and CDR2 (germline): GTSNPN, SVGIG (reference sequence). The V end was cut by 1 base, the J end by 2 bases, with 3 bases between. This CDR3 spans 11 amino acids. In DNA form, the CDR3 reads TGTGCCTGGAGTGACGCCTACGAGCAGTACTTC. It encodes CAWSDAYEQYF.

The rearrangement uses TRBV18 and TRBJ2-2; 8 positions agree with TRBD1. Germline V gene lookup returns CDR1 KGHSH and CDR2 LQKENI. The junction had 4 bases not matched to a gene; V was cut back by 3 bases and J by 1 base. This CDR3 has 16 amino acids. The CDR3 DNA reads TGTGCCAGCTCACCTCTGACAGGGGAGAACACCGGGGAGCTGTTTTTT. Translated, it gives CASSPLTGENTGELFF. The full variable domain, completed using reference TRBV18 and TRBJ2-2, is NAGVMQNPRHLVRRRGQEARLRCSPMKGHSHVYWYRQLPEEGLKFMVYLQKENIIDESGMPKERFSAEFPKEGPSILRIQQVVRGDSAAYFCASSPLTGENTGELFFGEGSRLTVL.

In its sample, this clonotype was seen a few times. V is TRBV19 and J is TRBJ1-5, with 9 bases matching TRBD1. Germline loops: CDR1 LNHDA, CDR2 SQIVND (reference sequence). The CDR3 spans 15 residues. Trimming cost V 7 bases and J 6 bases; bases outside gene matches: 10. The DNA for the CDR3 is TGTGCCAGTACCCCGTGGGACAGGGAAGGTCAGCCCCAGCATTTT. Translating gives CASTPWDREGQPQHF.

The V call is TRBV4-3, the J call TRBJ2-7; D possibly corresponds to TRBD2 (7 bases). The CDR3 runs 14 residues. The V and J ends lost 0 bases and 7 bases respectively, with 13 bases between them. The V gene's germline CDR1 is LGHNA and CDR2 YSLEER. DNA for the CDR3: TGCGCCAGCAGCCAAGATGGGGGGGCATGGGAGCAGTACTTC. It is translated as CASSQDGGAWEQYF.

This clonotype has a handful of counts. The gene calls are TRBV7-9 and TRBJ2-1; D could derive from TRBD1 or TRBD2 (6 bases each). This CDR3 spans 16 amino acids. Germline assignment: CDR1 SEHNR and CDR2 FQNEAQ (reference sequence). V was cut by 7 bases and J by 3 bases, with 19 bases left in between. The CDR3 reads CASMLLEGGLYNEQFF. The CDR3 DNA is TGTGCCAGCATGCTTTTAGAGGGGGGCCTCTACAATGAGCAGTTCTTC. Full variable domain (outside the CDR3, taken from reference TRBV7-9 and TRBJ2-1): DTGVSQNPRHKITKRGQNVTFRCDPISEHNRLYWYRQTLGQGPEFLTYFQNEAQLEKSRLLSDRFSAERPKGSFSTLEIQRTEQGDSAMYLCASMLLEGGLYNEQFFGPGTRLTVL.

This clonotype was counted at least ten times. The chain combines TRBV7-2 with TRBJ2-7; TRBD2 matches at 13 bases. This CDR3 contains 15 residues. Germline-derived CDR1 and CDR2 are SGHTA and FQGNSA. Trimming removed 5 bases from V and 4 bases from J; junction bases left unmatched: 5. The CDR3 coding sequence is TGTGCCAGCAGCCTCTGGACTAGCGGGGGTTACGAGCAGTACTTC. This codes for CASSLWTSGGYEQYF.

This clonotype was seen only a few times. The chain combines TRBV6-5 with TRBJ1-5, with D hard to call. Germline V CDR1 and CDR2: MNHEY, SVGAGI. The CDR3 consists of 14 residues. Deletions cut 0 bases from V and 7 bases from J, with 10 bases between. This chain's CDR3 is CASSYSPGGQPQHF. The CDR3 bases are TGTGCCAGCAGTTACTCACCCGGCGGCCAGCCCCAGCATTTT.